These T cell receptor beta chains were read from a single sample in a study of CD8 T cells in Susac syndrome. TCRdb re-called the immunoSEQ multiplex PCR reads with MiXCR, one entry per CDR3 protein. Among around 300,000 distinct CDR3 sequences listed, over 75% were seen once. The sequenced material came from CD8+ T cells from PBMCs. These receptors were taken from a human donor with multiple sclerosis. CDR3s include the opening cysteine and the closing phenylalanine or tryptophan. Each record gives: clone size, D gene, V gene, J gene, CDR3 DNA, CDR3 protein. A D gene is named only where the DNA matches it firmly. Clone size is stated in some rows and not others, as once, few, many or a class when expanded.

.	TRBD1	TRBV28	TRBJ2-1	TGTGCCAGCAGCTCACCGGGACAGGGGGCGTCTGAGCAGTTCTTC	CASSSPGQGASEQFF
.	TRBD2	TRBV9	TRBJ2-7	TGTGCCAGCAGCTTGACTAGCGCCACCTACGAGCAGTACTTC	CASSLTSATYEQYF
.	.	TRBV6-2/TRBV6-3	TRBJ1-1	TGTGCCAGCAGTGAGTGGGCCGGACAGACGAACACTGAAGCTTTCTTT	CASSEWAGQTNTEAFF
.	.	TRBV28	TRBJ2-7	TGTGCCAGCAGTCCCCGGTCCGAGCAGTACTTC	CASSPRSEQYF
few	.	TRBV6-2/TRBV6-3	TRBJ2-1	TGTGCCAGCGGTAGGGGTGATGAGCAGTTCTTC	CASGRGDEQFF
.	.	TRBV4-3	TRBJ2-2	TGCGCCAGCAGCCAAGGGGGGGGCTTGTTGAACACCGGGGAGCTGTTTTTT	CASSQGGGLLNTGELFF
.	.	TRBV9	TRBJ1-1	TGTGCCAGCAGCGGGCCGAACACTGAAGCTTTCTTT	CASSGPNTEAFF
few	.	TRBV28	TRBJ2-7	TGTGCCAGCACCCCTGTCCTCATACCCCTCGAGCAGTACTTC	CASTPVLIPLEQYF
.	TRBD1	TRBV6-1	TRBJ2-5	TGTGCCAGCAGCGAATTGGGGCCATGGGACAGGCAAGAGACCCAGTACTTC	CASSELGPWDRQETQYF
.	.	TRBV14	TRBJ2-7	TGTGCCAGCAGCCAAGAGGCGGTGGGCGCAAGCTCCTACGAGCAGTACTTC	CASSQEAVGASSYEQYF
.	TRBD2	TRBV19	TRBJ2-2	TGTGCCAGTAGTATAGGCCTAGCGGGAGTCACCGGGGAGCTGTTTTTT	CASSIGLAGVTGELFF
.	.	TRBV5-1	TRBJ2-7	TGCGCCAGCAGCTTGGAAAACAGGGACGAGCAGTACTTC	CASSLENRDEQYF
.	.	TRBV27	TRBJ2-4	TGTGCCAGCAGTTCAGGGTGGCTAGCTCGTACGGGCATTCAGTACTTC	CASSSGWLARTGIQYF
.	.	TRBV30	TRBJ1-1	TGTGCCTGGAGTTCCTTGAACAGAAACACTGAAGCTTTCTTT	CAWSSLNRNTEAFF
.	.	TRBV25-1	TRBJ1-2	TGTGCCAGCACTTCGCCTTATGGCTACACCTTC	CASTSPYGYTF
.	.	TRBV25-1	TRBJ1-5	TGTGCCAGCAGTGAATTCGGACAGCGAAGGGCAGAGAGCAATCAGCCCCAGCATTTT	CASSEFGQRRAESNQPQHF
.	.	TRBV7-9	TRBJ2-1	TGTGCCAGCAGCTCTCGACTCGCGAGCTCCTACAATGAGCAGTTCTTC	CASSSRLASSYNEQFF
.	TRBD1	TRBV27	TRBJ2-1	TGTGCCAGCAGCCTGGGACAGGGGTGGTACAATGAGCAGTTCTTC	CASSLGQGWYNEQFF
.	.	TRBV5-1	TRBJ2-3	TGCGCCAGCAGCCTACCTGTGGGCACAGATACGCAGTATTTT	CASSLPVGTDTQYF
.	TRBD2	TRBV29-1	TRBJ2-1	TGCAGCGTTGAAGTGGGACTAGCCTCCTACAATGAGCAGTTCTTC	CSVEVGLASYNEQFF
.	.	TRBV29-1	TRBJ2-3	TGCAGCGTTTGGGGGGCGGGCACAGATACGCAGTATTTT	CSVWGAGTDTQYF
.	TRBD1	TRBV15	TRBJ2-3	TGTGCCACCAGCAGAGAATCGGACAGGGCTATAGATACGCAGTATTTT	CATSRESDRAIDTQYF
few	.	TRBV5-1	TRBJ2-7	TGCGCCAGCAGCTTGGTGTGGTCCTACGAGCAGTACTTC	CASSLVWSYEQYF
.	.	TRBV14	TRBJ2-7	TGTGCCAGCAGCCAAGATAGATGGGGGGCGAACGAGCAGTACTTC	CASSQDRWGANEQYF
once	TRBD2	TRBV4-3	TRBJ2-1	TGCGCCAGCAGCCGTGACGGGGGGTACAATGAGCAGTTCTTC	CASSRDGGYNEQFF
.	.	TRBV5-4	TRBJ2-6	TGTGCCAGCAGCTTGGCCGACGGAGGGTCTGGGGCCAACGTCCTGACTTTC	CASSLADGGSGANVLTF
.	.	TRBV14	TRBJ2-1	TGTGCCAGCAGCCCCGACTCCGGCTGGCACAATGAGCAGTTCTTC	CASSPDSGWHNEQFF
once	.	TRBV30	TRBJ1-6	TGTGCCTGGAGTGTGGCAGGGAGTAATTCACCCCTCCACTTT	CAWSVAGSNSPLHF
few	.	TRBV14	TRBJ1-1	TGTGCCAGCAGCCTCCCCGGGGGTGCTGAAGCTTTCTTT	CASSLPGGAEAFF
few	TRBD2	TRBV28	TRBJ2-2	TGTGCCAGCAGTTCCCCTTCCACCCCCTGGGGGAGGGCCGATCTCGCCGGGGAGCTGTTTTTT	CASSSPSTPWGRADLAGELFF
.	TRBD2	TRBV6-2/TRBV6-3	TRBJ2-4	TGTGCCAGCAGTTCCTTGACTAGCGGGATGATCCTTGCCAAAAACATTCAGTACTTC	CASSSLTSGMILAKNIQYF
.	.	TRBV3-1	TRBJ2-5	TGTGCCAGCAGCCAAGATTCTCCAGGGCTCTTCGAGACCCAGTACTTC	CASSQDSPGLFETQYF
few	TRBD1	TRBV4-1	TRBJ2-2	TGCGCCAGCAGCCAACCGTCGCAGGGGGTGACCGGGGAGCTGTTTTTT	CASSQPSQGVTGELFF
once	TRBD2	TRBV3-1	TRBJ2-1	TGTGCCAGCAGCCAAGAGGCCGCGGGGGATGAGCAGTTCTTC	CASSQEAAGDEQFF
.	.	TRBV12-3/TRBV12-4	TRBJ2-1	TGTGCCAGCAGTCTCCTAATAACCTACAATGAGCAGTTCTTC	CASSLLITYNEQFF
.	.	TRBV19	TRBJ1-1	TGTGCCAGTAGTATAGCTAGCCGCACTGAGGCTTTCTTT	CASSIASRTEAFF
once	.	TRBV2	TRBJ1-2	TGTGCCAGCAGGGAGAGGGGCTACACCTTC	CASRERGYTF
.	TRBD1	TRBV4-2	TRBJ2-7	TGTGCCAGCAGCCACAGGACAGGGGCCGTTAGCGACTACGAGCAGTACTTC	CASSHRTGAVSDYEQYF
.	.	TRBV27	TRBJ2-2	TGTGCCAGCAGACTCGGTGCAACGGACGTTAACACCGGGGAGCTGTTTTTT	CASRLGATDVNTGELFF
.	TRBD1	TRBV11-2	TRBJ2-7	TGTGCCAGCAGCTTAGATATTTTTGGGGGGACAGGGGACGAGCAGTACTTC	CASSLDIFGGTGDEQYF
.	.	TRBV24-1	TRBJ2-1	TGTGCCACCAGTGTTTCAGGGTGGGATAATGAGCAGTTCTTC	CATSVSGWDNEQFF
.	.	TRBV7-2	TRBJ2-7	TGTGCCAGCAGCACCCGGGACAAGGGATACGGCGAGCAGTACTTC	CASSTRDKGYGEQYF
.	.	TRBV7-9	TRBJ1-1	TGTGCCAGCAGCTCACATAGGGGCGCGGACACTGAAGCTTTCTTT	CASSSHRGADTEAFF
.	TRBD1	TRBV13	TRBJ1-1	TGTGCCAGCAGCACCCAGGGGGGCAGAGAGATGAACACTGAAGCTTTCTTT	CASSTQGGREMNTEAFF
.	.	TRBV7-3	TRBJ2-2	TGTGCCAGCAGTTCCGAAGTTTCCCCCACCTATGGGGAGCTGTTTTTT	CASSSEVSPTYGELFF
once	TRBD1	TRBV28	TRBJ2-7	TGTGCCAGCAGAAGCGACAGGGCACCCTACGAGCAGTACTTC	CASRSDRAPYEQYF
.	TRBD1	TRBV27	TRBJ1-1	TGTGCCAGCAGTTTACAGGAGACAGGGCCAGTGGCTTTCTTT	CASSLQETGPVAFF
.	TRBD2	TRBV29-1	TRBJ2-7	TGCAGCGCTGCCCTGACTAGCGACTGCGAGCAGTACTTC	CSAALTSDCEQYF
.	TRBD1	TRBV28	TRBJ1-2	TGTGCCAGCAGCCGGGACAGGGGGTCCAGAGGCTACACCTTC	CASSRDRGSRGYTF
.	.	TRBV28	TRBJ2-2	TGTGCCAGCGGGTTTTATCAGAGGGGTGGGGAGCTGTTTTTT	CASGFYQRGGELFF
.	.	TRBV20-1	TRBJ1-2	TGCAGTGCTAGAGTTCTCCTGGGGGCTAACTATGGCTACACCTTC	CSARVLLGANYGYTF
.	.	TRBV5-1	TRBJ2-1	TGCGCCAGCAGCGGTAGCGGTACCGGGTACAATGAGCAGTTCTTC	CASSGSGTGYNEQFF
once	.	TRBV7-2	TRBJ1-2	TGTGCCAGCCTTGGACCTTCTAGGGGCTACACCTTC	CASLGPSRGYTF
.	.	TRBV4-1	TRBJ1-2	TGCGCCAGCAGCTTTGGCGGTATGACGGCCGGCGGCTACACCTTC	CASSFGGMTAGGYTF
.	TRBD1	TRBV20-1	TRBJ2-2	TGCAGTGCTAGAGATCTTGACAGGGCTAACACCGGGGAGCTGTTTTTT	CSARDLDRANTGELFF